Presented here are 27 T cell receptor beta chains from one specimen sequenced in a study of blood T cells in healthy people across ages. The use of a sample-barcoded 5' primer and a J-beta primer mix characterized a second PCR of about 7 to 12 cycles. TCRdb fed the 5' RACE reads into MiXCR, producing one record per CDR3 protein. The sample holds roughly 1,500,000 distinct CDR3 sequences; around 35% are singletons and the top ten take around 11%. The sequenced sample was blood. The receptors were sampled from a woman in her 30s in good health.

The CDR3 DNA is TGTGCCAGCAGTCAACAAATAGCGGGGGCCATTGGCGAGGCCCAGTACTTC. Its translation: CASSQQIAGAIGEAQYF. The chain links TRBV4-2 to TRBJ2-5; 9 bases match TRBD2. After removal of 6 bases from V and 9 bases from J, the junction contained 20 bases not matched to a gene. The CDR3 has 17 residues. Germline CDR1 is LGHNA and CDR2 is YNFKEQ.

This clonotype has just a few counts. The chain joins TRBV6-7 to TRBJ2-1; tentatively, D is TRBD1 or TRBD2 (9 bases each). TRBV6-7 counts as an open reading frame of uncertain function. The CDR3 is 20 residues long. Trimming took 2 bases from V and 6 from J, leaving 29 bases between them. The CDR3 DNA reads as TGTGCCAGCAGTTACCCTTTTAGGGACAGGGTCGCGGGAGGGCCCAATGAGCAGTTCTTC. Its protein product is CASSYPFRDRVAGGPNEQFF.

The V and J genes are TRBV4-1 and TRBJ1-5, with D unclear. CDR1 is MGHRA, CDR2 YSYEKL, per germline. This CDR3 contains 13 residues. The V end lost 0 bases, the J end lost 7 bases, and 7 bases lay between the germline ends. CDR3 sequence reads: CASSQDEKQPQHF. The CDR3 nucleotides are TGCGCCAGCAGCCAAGATGAGAAACAGCCCCAGCATTTT.

This clonotype was observed a single time. The chain recombines TRBV13 with TRBJ2-2, with TRBD2 matching over 15 bases. J was trimmed by 6 bases and V by 5 bases; bases with no gene match: 4. Germline lookup yields CDR1 PRHDT and CDR2 FYEKMQ (reference sequence). This CDR3 contains 16 residues. The CDR3 DNA follows: TGTGCCAGCAGCCCTGGACTAGCGGGAGGGTCCGGGGAGCTGTTTTTT. It is translated as CASSPGLAGGSGELFF.

This clonotype was detected only a few times. The rearrangement joins TRBV4-2 to TRBJ2-5, with 8 bases matching TRBD1. This CDR3 spans 14 amino acids. After removal of 3 bases from V and 5 bases from J, the junction contained 5 bases not matched to a gene. Germline CDR1 reads LGHNA; CDR2 reads YNFKEQ. The CDR3 nucleotides are TGTGCCAGCAGCCAGATAGGACAGGGCGAGACCCAGTACTTC. The encoded protein is CASSQIGQGETQYF.

The chain joins TRBV6-5 to TRBJ1-1; 10 bases fit TRBD1. CDR3 length: 14 amino acids. J lost 3 bases, V lost 6 bases, and 4 bases had no gene match. Germline V gives CDR1 MNHEY, CDR2 SVGAGI. CDR3 loop: CASSRGQGYTEAFF. The CDR3 coding sequence is TGTGCCAGCAGCAGGGGACAGGGGTACACTGAAGCTTTCTTT.

Remarks on this clonotype: A much larger clone sits a single nucleotide away, making a read error possible. The J gene is TRBJ2-3, the V gene TRBV7-2, with D perhaps TRBD1 or TRBD2 (5 bases each). The CDR3 runs to 16 residues. Trimming left V 2 bases short and J 1 base short, with 13 bases between. The germline V gene has CDR1 SGHTA and CDR2 FQGNSA. CDR3 sequence (DNA): TGTACCAGCAGCTTAATGGGACGCGGCGGCACAGATACGCAGTATTTT. Translated: CTSSLMGRGGTDTQYF.

A few counts support this clonotype. The rearrangement joins TRBV3-1 to TRBJ2-1; 8 nucleotides align to TRBD2. With V trimmed by 3 bases and J by 5 bases, 6 bases remained unmatched. CDR1 is LGHDT, CDR2 YNNKEL, per germline (reference sequence). CDR3 size: 15 residues. CDR3 DNA sequence: TGTGCCAGCAGCCAGTTTAGCGGGGTAAACAATGAGCAGTTCTTC. This gives the protein CASSQFSGVNNEQFF.

J is TRBJ1-2 and V is TRBV6-1; unclear D gene. Germline CDR1 and CDR2: MNHNS and SASEGT. The CDR3 totals 12 residues. V was clipped by 2 bases and J by 7 bases, with 8 bases between them. The CDR3 DNA reads TGTGCCAGCAGTGAACCCCCGGGTGGCTACACCTTC. Amino acid sequence: CASSEPPGGYTF.

This chain uses TRBV10-3 with TRBJ2-3; possibly TRBD1 for D (5 bases). Trimming took 6 bases from V and 1 from J, leaving 17 bases between them. Germline loops: CDR1 ENHRY, CDR2 SYGVKD. CDR3 length: 16 amino acids. CDR3 region: CAISPRQRSGTDTQYF. DNA of the CDR3: TGTGCCATCAGCCCCAGACAGCGAAGCGGCACAGATACGCAGTATTTT.

The CDR3 DNA reads as TGTGCCAGCAGCCTCGGACTAGGGAATAAAGAGACCCAGTACTTC. This gives the protein CASSLGLGNKETQYF. The chain employs TRBV11-1 and TRBJ2-5; 7 bases match TRBD2. The V gene's germline CDR1 is SGHAT and CDR2 FQDESV (reference sequence). With V trimmed by 5 bases and J by 3 bases, 9 bases remained unmatched. The CDR3 runs to 15 residues.

The chain carries TRBV20-1 and TRBJ1-1; D is undetermined. CDR3 length equals 13 residues. Germline values: CDR1 DFQATT, CDR2 SNEGSKA (reference sequence). The germline V and J ends were trimmed by 7 bases and 0 bases, with 12 bases remaining between them. The CDR3 DNA reads as TGCAGTGGTGTGGGCGGGATGAACACTGAAGCTTTCTTT. Translated: CSGVGGMNTEAFF.

There are many counts of this clonotype. The chain recombines TRBV20-1 with TRBJ2-7, with 10 bases fitting TRBD2. The V and J ends lost 5 bases and 4 bases, in that order; junction bases with no gene match: 5. Germline CDR1 reads DFQATT; CDR2 reads SNEGSKA (reference sequence). CDR3 length: 13 residues. This CDR3 is CSAPLAGVYEQYF. The CDR3, as DNA: TGCAGTGCTCCGCTAGCGGGAGTATACGAGCAGTACTTC.

In this sample, this clonotype turned up many times. V and J are TRBV4-2 and TRBJ1-2; weak D call: TRBD1 (6 bases). This CDR3 is 14 amino acids long. V lost 3 bases and J lost 0, with 8 bases in between. CDR1 is LGHNA and CDR2 is YNFKEQ in the germline V gene. CDR3 sequence: CASSQGTSNYGYTF. The DNA for the CDR3 is TGTGCCAGCAGCCAGGGGACATCTAACTATGGCTACACCTTC.

This clonotype was recorded a few times. The CDR3: CASSLNTGAGQYF. DNA for the CDR3: TGTGCCAGCAGTCTAAATACAGGGGCTGGGCAGTACTTC. The gene calls are TRBV27 and TRBJ2-7; 7 bases agree with TRBD1. V was clipped by 5 bases and J by 9 bases; unmatched bases: 10. Germline CDR1 reads MNHEY; CDR2 reads SMNVEV (reference sequence). The length of the CDR3 is 13 residues.

This sequence joins TRBV2 and TRBJ1-6; perhaps TRBD1 as D (6 bases). V lost 1 base and J lost 10, with 11 bases in between. From germline, CDR1 is SNHLY and CDR2 FYNNEI. The CDR3 is 14 residues long. The CDR3 sequence is CASSEEVRGSPLHF. As DNA, the CDR3 is TGTGCCAGCAGTGAAGAGGTCAGGGGCTCACCCCTCCACTTT. The whole variable domain, remainder taken from reference TRBV2 and TRBJ1-6, is EPEVTQTPSHQVTQMGQEVILRCVPISNHLYFYWYRQILGQKVEFLVSFYNNEISEKSEIFDDQFSVERPDGSNFTLKIRSTKLEDSAMYFCASSEEVRGSPLHFGNGTRLTVT.

V gene TRBV6-1 combines with J gene TRBJ2-2; no clear D. The germline CDR1 and CDR2 sequences are MNHNS and SASEGT. CDR3 length equals 14 residues. The V end was cut by 2 bases, the J end by 6 bases, with 10 bases between. In nucleotides, the CDR3 is TGTGCCAGCAGTGAATCTCTTACGGCCGGGGAGCTGTTTTTT. Protein sequence: CASSESLTAGELFF.

This clonotype was seen more than once but under ten times. The chain couples TRBV10-3 to TRBJ2-3, with 8 positions matching TRBD2. With V trimmed by 6 bases and J by 0 bases, 8 bases remained unmatched. Germline V gene sequence: CDR1 ENHRY, CDR2 SYGVKD. CDR3 length equals 16 residues. As DNA, the CDR3 is TGTGCCATCAGCCGCGGACTAGCCGAGAGCACAGATACGCAGTATTTT. Protein: CAISRGLAESTDTQYF.

The V and J genes are TRBV7-2 and TRBJ1-4; no clear D. The V gene lost 0 bases and the J gene lost 0 bases, with 5 bases spanning the gap. Germline V CDR1 and CDR2: SGHTA, FQGNSA. This CDR3 spans 15 amino acids. The CDR3 loop is CASSLARATNEKLFF. CDR3 DNA sequence: TGTGCCAGCAGCTTAGCACGTGCAACTAATGAAAAACTGTTTTTT.

There are many counts of this clonotype. The genes are TRBV4-1 and TRBJ2-7; D may be TRBD1 or TRBD2 (5 bases each). The germline V gene encodes CDR1 MGHRA and CDR2 YSYEKL. V lost 4 bases and J lost 4, with 11 bases in between. This CDR3 region has 13 residues. For the CDR3, the DNA is TGCGCCAGCAGCCCGGGGCGACTATACGAGCAGTACTTC. This sequence encodes CASSPGRLYEQYF.

In its sample, this clonotype was seen a few times. V and J are TRBV5-1 and TRBJ1-1; maybe TRBD1 (5 bases). The CDR3 is made up of 16 amino acids. Germline V CDR1 and CDR2: SGHRS, YFSETQ. Trimming cost V 0 bases and J 4 bases, with 16 bases left between them. The CDR3 is CASSLAGDYRGTEAFF. The CDR3 DNA sequence: TGCGCCAGCAGCTTGGCCGGGGACTATAGGGGCACTGAAGCTTTCTTT.

This clonotype was detected a few times. V is TRBV28 and J is TRBJ2-5; weak D call: TRBD1 (6 bases). CDR3 size: 15 residues. V was cut by 5 bases and J by 2 bases, with 15 bases left in between. CDR1 MDHEN and CDR2 SYDVKM come from the germline V gene. The CDR3 is CASSRNRELQETQYF. CDR3 sequence (DNA): TGTGCCAGCAGTCGGAACAGGGAATTACAAGAGACCCAGTACTTC.

This clonotype was detected a few times. The chain recombines TRBV9 with TRBJ2-1, with TRBD2 matching over 9 bases. Unmatched junction bases numbered 7, after V lost 3 bases and J lost 6 bases. Germline lookup yields CDR1 SGDLS and CDR2 YYNGEE. The length of the CDR3 is 15 residues. The CDR3 bases are TGTGCCAGCAGCGCCAGCGGGAGGCTTTTCAATGAGCAGTTCTTC. This codes for CASSASGRLFNEQFF.

The chain couples TRBV7-2 to TRBJ2-4, with TRBD2 identical over 13 bases. Germline loops: CDR1 SGHTA, CDR2 FQGNSA. After removal of 5 bases from V and 1 base from J, the junction contained 14 bases not matched to a gene. The CDR3 sequence is 20 residues long. CDR3 sequence (DNA): TGTGCCAGCAGCCCACGACCCACTAGCGGGAGGGGGGTGGCCAAAAACATTCAGTACTTC. Translation gives CASSPRPTSGRGVAKNIQYF.

This clonotype has at least ten counts. This rearrangement joins TRBV6-6 to TRBJ2-7; 8 nucleotides agree with TRBD1. The trim removed 6 bases at V and 3 bases at J, leaving 4 bases unmatched. The CDR3 is 13 residues long. Germline lookup yields CDR1 MNHNY and CDR2 SVGAGI (reference sequence). The CDR3 here is CASSGDRLYEQYF. The CDR3 bases are TGTGCCAGCAGCGGGGACAGGCTCTACGAGCAGTACTTC.

V gene TRBV6-5 combines with J gene TRBJ2-7; 10 nucleotides match TRBD1. Unmatched junction bases numbered 23, after V lost 6 bases and J lost 3 bases. The CDR3 totals 20 residues. Germline assignment: CDR1 MNHEY and CDR2 SVGAGI. Here the CDR3 DNA reads TGTGCCAGCAGCTACGAGACCACGAATTACAGGACAGGGGGGTACTACGAGCAGTACTTC. Its protein is CASSYETTNYRTGGYYEQYF.

This clonotype appeared a few times. The gene calls are TRBV20-1 and TRBJ2-3; 11 nucleotides align to TRBD2. CDR1 DFQATT and CDR2 SNEGSKA come from the germline V gene (reference sequence). CDR3 length: 13 residues. V lost 7 bases and J lost 3; bases outside the gene matches: 3. CDR3 sequence reads: CSVGTSGTDTQYF. CDR3 nucleotide sequence: TGCAGTGTCGGGACTAGCGGAACAGATACGCAGTATTTT.